This T cell receptor beta chain was captured in a study of cytomegalovirus exposure and HLA in healthy donors. About the study: An earlier analysis found some 100 million unique TCR beta sequences from 200 million or so T cells. HLA-typed donors were the source of tens of millions of unique TCRs, which an early data release held. General study results and limits: Reportedly, HLA-A and HLA-B alleles of most subjects were accurately predicted from TCR beta.

This clone was detected once. Its antigen is undetermined. The PCR employed 60 Vbeta primers together with 13 Jbeta primers. As processed by the authors: In a later analysis, 75 million to 95 million unique TCR beta chains included roughly 11 million shared by two or more donors. Data came from immunoSEQ multiplex PCR; TCRdb stores just in-frame clones and leaves some out. V and J calls plus clone size are reproduced from that table; the DNA served to infer D and trimming. The top ten hold around 4.3% of the sample, which has about 140,000 clones, around 85% seen once. The CDR3 extends over 14 amino acids. Germline assignment: CDR1 LGHNA and CDR2 YNFKEQ. V shed 1 base and J shed 5 bases, with 11 bases lying between them.

The TCR sequence derives from a man aged 35 to 55 in good health and CMV-seropositive. The sequenced sample consisted of PBMCs. This chain links TRBV4-2 with TRBJ2-5; D uncertain. CDR3 DNA sequence: TGTGCCAGCAGCCAAGGTTCAGATCTGGAGACCCAGTACTTC. Translation: CASSQGSDLETQYF.